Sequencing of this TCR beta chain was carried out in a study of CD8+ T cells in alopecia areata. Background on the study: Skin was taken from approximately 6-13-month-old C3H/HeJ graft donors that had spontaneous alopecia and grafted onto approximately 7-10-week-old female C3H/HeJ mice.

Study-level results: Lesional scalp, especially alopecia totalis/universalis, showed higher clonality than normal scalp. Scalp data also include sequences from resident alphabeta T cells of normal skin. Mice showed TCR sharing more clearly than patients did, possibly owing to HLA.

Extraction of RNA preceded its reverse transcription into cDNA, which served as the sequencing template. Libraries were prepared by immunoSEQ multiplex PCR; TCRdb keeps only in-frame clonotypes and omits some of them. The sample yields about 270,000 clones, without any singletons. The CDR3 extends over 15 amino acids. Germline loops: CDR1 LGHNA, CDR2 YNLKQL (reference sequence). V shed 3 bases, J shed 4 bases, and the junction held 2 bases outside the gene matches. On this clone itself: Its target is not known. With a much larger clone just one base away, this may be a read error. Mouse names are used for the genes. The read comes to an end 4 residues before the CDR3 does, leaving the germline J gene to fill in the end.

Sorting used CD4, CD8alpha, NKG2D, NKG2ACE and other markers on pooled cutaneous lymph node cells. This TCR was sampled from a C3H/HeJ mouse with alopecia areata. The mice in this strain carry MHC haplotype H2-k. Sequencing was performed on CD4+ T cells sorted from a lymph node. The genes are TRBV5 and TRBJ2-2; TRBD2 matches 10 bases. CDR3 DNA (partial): TGTGCCAGCAGCCAGACTGGGGGGAGCACCGGG. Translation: CASSQTGGSTG. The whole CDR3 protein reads CASSQTGGSTGQLYF.